This passage covers 26 T cell receptor beta chains from one sample sequenced in a study of glioma-infiltrating T cells. The iRepertoire nested amplicon-rescue multiplex PCR amplified TCR alpha and beta CDR3s from RNA. TCRdb reprocessed the multiplex PCR reads via MiXCR and lists one record per CDR3 protein. The sample includes 150,000 or so distinct CDR3 sequences, approximately 39% of them seen just once. Sequencing input: glioma tissue, nonneoplastic brain tissue, or PBMCs (not recorded which). These receptors originate from a human donor with low-grade glioma or glioblastoma, undergoing nonglioma brain surgery, or in good health (not recorded which).

The chain is built from TRBV9 and TRBJ2-3; D possibly matches TRBD1 or TRBD2 (6 bases each). With 6 bases removed from V and 2 bases from J, the gap between germline ends came to 16 bases. The CDR3 has 15 amino acids. Looked up from germline, CDR1 is SGDLS and CDR2 is YYNGEE. The CDR3 DNA sequence: TGTGCCAGCATGCCGGACGGGGGCCCCACAGATACGCAGTATTTT. The encoded protein is CASMPDGGPTDTQYF. The full variable domain, rest sourced from reference TRBV9 and TRBJ2-3, is DSGVTQTPKHLITATGQRVTLRCSPRSGDLSVYWYQQSLDQGLQFLIQYYNGEERAKGNILERFSAQQFPDLHSELNLSSLELGDSALYFCASMPDGGPTDTQYFGPGTRLTVL.

Comment on this clonotype: Compared with germline, one end of the junction differs, possibly owing to a read error. This chain uses TRBV7-9 with TRBJ2-5, with D possibly called TRBD1 or TRBD2 (6 bases each). From germline, CDR1 is SEHNR and CDR2 FQNEAQ (reference sequence). CDR3 length equals 14 residues. CDR3 amino acids: CASSLAGGDETKYF. The CDR3 DNA is TGTGCCAGCAGCTTAGCGGGGGGCGATGAGACCAAGTACTTC.

Comment on this clonotype: Compared with germline, one end of the junction differs, possibly owing to a read error. This rearrangement joins TRBV6-1 to TRBJ2-2; no clear D. Germline assignment: CDR1 MNHNS and CDR2 SASEGT. The CDR3 spans 14 residues. The CDR3 protein is CAISGHVNTGELFF. The CDR3 DNA reads TGTGCCATCAGTGGGCACGTGAACACCGGGGAGCTGTTTTTT.

The chain links TRBV27 to TRBJ1-2, with D perhaps matching TRBD1 (5 bases). CDR1 and CDR2 (germline): MNHEY, SMNVEV (reference sequence). The CDR3 sequence is 12 residues long. V gave up 9 bases and J gave up 4 bases, with 12 bases separating them. The CDR3 region is CASRQSLYGYTF. In DNA, the CDR3 is TGTGCCAGTCGACAGAGCCTCTATGGCTACACCTTC.

This clonotype was seen only a few times. The CDR3 loop is CASSSTGPYEQYF. The CDR3 coding sequence is TGTGCCAGCAGTTCAACTGGACCCTACGAGCAGTACTTC. This chain joins TRBV6-2 or TRBV6-3 and TRBJ2-7; D gene unclear. The V gene lost 4 bases and the J gene lost 2 bases, with 9 bases spanning the gap. CDR1 MNHEY and CDR2 SVGEGT come from the germline V gene. CDR3 length: 13 amino acids.

This clonotype was recorded a few times. This chain uses TRBV2 with TRBJ1-2; possibly TRBD1 for D (6 bases). Trimming removed 3 bases from V and 7 bases from J, with 21 bases in between. Looked up from germline, CDR1 is SNHLY and CDR2 is FYNNEI. The CDR3 loop spans 16 amino acids. This CDR3 is CASSDQWDTIRSGYTF. In DNA form, the CDR3 reads TGTGCCAGCAGTGATCAGTGGGACACTATACGGAGTGGCTACACCTTC.

The rearrangement links TRBV4-2 to TRBJ2-1, with 10 bases fitting TRBD1. This CDR3 is built from 14 residues. Germline CDR1 LGHNA, CDR2 YNFKEQ. V was pared by 3 bases and J by 9 bases, with 5 bases of the junction left unmatched. The CDR3 sequence: CASSQGDRGGEQFF. The CDR3 bases are TGTGCCAGCAGCCAGGGGGACAGGGGCGGTGAGCAGTTCTTC.

This clonotype was detected once. Possible read error: a much larger clone is one base away. In nucleotides, the CDR3 is TGTGCCTGCAGCTTAATGAGCGGGGACTACGAGCAGTACTTC. Its translation: CACSLMSGDYEQYF. The chain has TRBV7-2 and TRBJ2-7; 7 bases are a match to TRBD2. Per germline, CDR1 SGHTA and CDR2 FQGNSA. CDR3 length: 14 residues. The full variable domain, completed using reference TRBV7-2 and TRBJ2-7, is GAGVSQSPSNKVTEKGKDVELRCDPISGHTALYWYRQSLGQGLEFLIYFQGNSAPDKSGLPSDRFSAERTGGSVSTLTIQRTQQEDSAVYLCACSLMSGDYEQYFGPGTRLTVT.

The chain has TRBV28 and TRBJ2-7; tentative D call: TRBD2 (5 bases). Germline CDR1 is MDHEN and CDR2 is SYDVKM. This CDR3 has 14 residues. V lost 3 bases and J lost 5, with 14 bases in between. CDR3 amino acids: CASSLVEVRDEQYF. CDR3 DNA sequence: TGTGCCAGCAGTTTGGTGGAGGTTCGGGACGAGCAGTACTTC.

This clonotype turned up a few times. The chain combines TRBV6-1 with TRBJ2-7; unclear D gene. In germline, CDR1 is MNHNS, CDR2 SASEGT. The CDR3 covers 13 residues. V shed 5 bases and J shed 2 bases, with 10 bases lying between them. This CDR3 is CASSLDTTYEQYF. The DNA of the CDR3 is TGTGCCAGCAGTCTTGACACCACCTACGAGCAGTACTTC.

The table lists this clonotype with a few counts. The chain uses TRBV20-1 and TRBJ2-7; D unresolved. V shed 0 bases and J shed 0 bases, with 15 bases lying between them. There are 16 residues in the CDR3. Per the germline V gene, CDR1 is DFQATT and CDR2 is SNEGSKA (reference sequence). The CDR3 DNA reads TGCAGTGCTAGAGATCGGAGCCTACGAAGCTCCTACGAGCAGTACTTC. The encoded protein is CSARDRSLRSSYEQYF.

This chain joins TRBV20-1 and TRBJ2-3, with TRBD2 matching over 11 bases. Germline-derived CDR1 and CDR2 are DFQATT and SNEGSKA (reference sequence). The CDR3 is made up of 16 amino acids. With V trimmed by 5 bases and J by 3 bases, 10 bases remained unmatched. The CDR3 sequence is CSAQVLAGGGTDTQYF. CDR3 nucleotide sequence: TGCAGTGCTCAAGTCCTAGCGGGAGGTGGGACAGATACGCAGTATTTT.

CDR3 DNA: TGTGCCAGCAGTTTGGCTTTATCAGATACGCAGTATTTT. It codes for CASSLALSDTQYF. The chain links TRBV28 to TRBJ2-3; D uncertain. This CDR3 has 13 residues. V lost 3 bases and J 4 bases, leaving 8 bases between the germline ends. CDR1 is MDHEN, CDR2 SYDVKM, per germline.

In this sample, this clonotype turned up a few times. The rearrangement links TRBV20-1 to TRBJ1-5; D is ambiguous. V lost 3 bases, J lost 0 bases, and 9 bases lay in between. The length of the CDR3 is 14 residues. Per germline, CDR1 DFQATT and CDR2 SNEGSKA (reference sequence). This CDR3 is CSARTGISNQPQHF. The DNA of the CDR3 is TGCAGTGCTAGGACTGGGATTAGCAATCAGCCCCAGCATTTT.

The chain combines TRBV18 with TRBJ1-3; D is possibly TRBD1 (6 bases). This CDR3 contains 13 residues. The germline V and J ends were trimmed by 5 bases and 1 base, with 6 bases remaining between them. The germline gives CDR1 KGHSH, CDR2 LQKENI. The CDR3 loop reads CASSTGSGNTIYF. The CDR3 coding sequence is TGTGCCAGCTCAACAGGGTCTGGAAACACCATATATTTT.

V and J are TRBV7-7 and TRBJ2-3; 7 bases line up with TRBD2. The length of the CDR3 is 16 residues. Per the germline V gene, CDR1 is SSHAT and CDR2 is FNYEAQ (reference sequence). The CDR3 region has the DNA TGTGCTCGCAGCGAGGTGCTGGGAGGGCCGACAGATACGCAGTATTTT. Translating it yields CARSEVLGGPTDTQYF.

This clonotype was counted between two and nine times. The V gene is TRBV20-1, the J gene TRBJ2-7; tentative D call: TRBD2 (6 bases). Germline values: CDR1 DFQATT, CDR2 SNEGSKA (reference sequence). V was pared by 3 bases and J by 4 bases, with 16 bases between. The CDR3 is 14 amino acids. CDR3 sequence reads: CSARGPGLGYEQYF. The DNA for the CDR3 is TGCAGTGCTAGGGGCCCGGGACTGGGGTACGAGCAGTACTTC.

The V and J genes are TRBV7-2 and TRBJ2-2; TRBD2 matches 11 bases. V lost 8 bases, J lost 4 bases, and 6 bases stayed unmatched. The CDR3 is 15 amino acids. Germline CDR1 is SGHTA and CDR2 is FQGNSA. CDR3 bases: TGTGCCAGCGGGACGACTAGCGGGATCACCGGGGAGCTGTTTTTT. Translation gives CASGTTSGITGELFF.

This chain connects TRBV30 to TRBJ1-3; D is perhaps TRBD1 (5 bases). Trimming removed 0 bases from V and 1 base from J, with 10 bases in between. Looked up from germline, CDR1 is GTSNPN and CDR2 is SVGIG (reference sequence). The CDR3 runs to 15 residues. CDR3 in amino acids: CAWSVWGRSGNTIYF. The DNA for the CDR3 is TGTGCCTGGAGTGTATGGGGGAGATCTGGAAACACCATATATTTT.

This chain connects TRBV4-1 to TRBJ1-1, with a tentative D call TRBD1 (6 bases). V gave up 0 bases and J gave up 0 bases, with 8 bases separating them. The length of the CDR3 is 15 residues. The germline gives CDR1 MGHRA, CDR2 YSYEKL. The CDR3 protein is CASSQDGQMNTEAFF. The CDR3 region has the DNA TGCGCCAGCAGCCAAGATGGACAGATGAACACTGAAGCTTTCTTT.

The chain links TRBV7-9 to TRBJ2-7, with a weak D call TRBD2 (6 bases). Trimming removed 5 bases at V and 2 bases at J, with 19 bases between. Per the germline V gene, CDR1 is SEHNR and CDR2 is FQNEAQ (reference sequence). This CDR3 is 16 amino acids long. CDR3 bases: TGTGCCAGCAGCGTTACTCACGGGAGATTACCCTACGAGCAGTACTTC. Translation: CASSVTHGRLPYEQYF.

Note on this clonotype: The junction and the germline gene differ at one end; a read error may be behind it. The chain joins TRBV7-2 to TRBJ2-1, with 8 bases matching TRBD2. The J call may be incorrect, as the DNA end agrees better with TRBJ2-5. CDR3 length: 16 amino acids. Looked up from germline, CDR1 is SGHTA and CDR2 is FQGNSA. CDR3 sequence reads: CARSTTRGLVRETQYF. Here the CDR3 DNA reads TGTGCCCGCAGCACCACTAGGGGACTAGTGAGAGAGACCCAGTACTTC.

The J gene is TRBJ1-4, the V gene TRBV25-1; D uncertain. The CDR3 has 12 residues. V dropped 5 bases and J dropped 8 bases, with 9 bases sitting between them. Looked up from germline, CDR1 is MGHDK and CDR2 is SYGVNS. The CDR3: CASSFLREKLFF. CDR3 DNA: TGTGCCAGCAGTTTCCTCAGGGAAAAACTGTTTTTT.

The chain has TRBV7-2 and TRBJ2-7, with D possibly TRBD1 on 6 matching bases. This CDR3 spans 13 amino acids. V was shortened by 4 bases and J by 6 bases, with 13 bases between the two germline ends. Germline-derived CDR1 and CDR2 are SGHTA and FQGNSA. Written as DNA, the CDR3 is TGTGCCAGCAGCTCACAGGGCTTCGGCGAGCAGTACTTC. The encoded protein is CASSSQGFGEQYF.

The rearrangement joins TRBV20-1 to TRBJ1-2, with D maybe TRBD1 (5 bases). CDR3 size: 13 residues. Germline V gene data show CDR1 as DFQATT and CDR2 as SNEGSKA (reference sequence). The CDR3: CTARGDLDYGYTF. The CDR3 DNA reads TGCACTGCCCGGGGGGATCTTGACTATGGCTACACCTTC.

This clonotype was detected only a few times. The CDR3 DNA follows: TGCGCCAGCAGCCCGCAGAAAGACGGTCAGCCCCAGCATTTT. Protein sequence: CASSPQKDGQPQHF. The chain has TRBV4-1 and TRBJ1-5; D remains ambiguous. Germline V gene sequence: CDR1 MGHRA, CDR2 YSYEKL. CDR3 size: 14 residues. V gave up 4 bases and J gave up 6 bases, with 13 bases separating them.